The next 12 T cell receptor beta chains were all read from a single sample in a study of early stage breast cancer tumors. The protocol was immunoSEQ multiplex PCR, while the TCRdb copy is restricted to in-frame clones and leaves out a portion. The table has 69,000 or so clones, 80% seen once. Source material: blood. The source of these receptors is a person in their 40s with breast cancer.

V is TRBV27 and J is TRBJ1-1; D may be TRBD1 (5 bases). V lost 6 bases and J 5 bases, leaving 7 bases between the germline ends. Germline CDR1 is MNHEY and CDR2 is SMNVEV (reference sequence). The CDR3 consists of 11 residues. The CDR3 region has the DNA TGTGCCAGCAGGGGGGGGACTGAAGCTTTCTTT. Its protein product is CASRGGTEAFF.

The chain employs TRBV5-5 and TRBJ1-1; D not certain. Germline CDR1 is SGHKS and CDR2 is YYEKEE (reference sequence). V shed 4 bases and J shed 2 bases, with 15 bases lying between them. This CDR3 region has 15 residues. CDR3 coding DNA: TGTGCCAGCAGCCTGGAGTCTCAGCGCAACACTGAAGCTTTCTTT. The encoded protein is CASSLESQRNTEAFF.

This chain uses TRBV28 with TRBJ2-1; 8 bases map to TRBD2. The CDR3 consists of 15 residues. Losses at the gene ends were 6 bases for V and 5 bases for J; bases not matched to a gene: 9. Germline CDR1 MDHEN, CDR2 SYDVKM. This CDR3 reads CASRTPGTSNNEQFF. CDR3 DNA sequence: TGTGCCAGCAGAACCCCCGGGACTAGTAACAATGAGCAGTTCTTC.

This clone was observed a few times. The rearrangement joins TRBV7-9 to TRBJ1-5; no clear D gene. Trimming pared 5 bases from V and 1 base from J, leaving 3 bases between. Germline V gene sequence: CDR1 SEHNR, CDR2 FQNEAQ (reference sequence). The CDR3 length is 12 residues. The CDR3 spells CASSKSNQPQHF. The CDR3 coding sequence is TGTGCCAGCAGCAAGAGCAATCAGCCCCAGCATTTT. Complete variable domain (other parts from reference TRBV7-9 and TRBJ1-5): DTGVSQNPRHKITKRGQNVTFRCDPISEHNRLYWYRQTLGQGPEFLTYFQNEAQLEKSRLLSDRFSAERPKGSFSTLEIQRTEQGDSAMYLCASSKSNQPQHFGDGTRLSIL.

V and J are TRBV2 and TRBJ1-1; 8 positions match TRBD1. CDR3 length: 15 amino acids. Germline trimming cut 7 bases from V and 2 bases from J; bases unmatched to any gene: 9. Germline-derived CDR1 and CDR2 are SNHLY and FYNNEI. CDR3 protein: CASKYDRGVNTEAFF. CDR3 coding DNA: TGTGCCAGCAAGTATGACAGGGGCGTTAACACTGAAGCTTTCTTT.

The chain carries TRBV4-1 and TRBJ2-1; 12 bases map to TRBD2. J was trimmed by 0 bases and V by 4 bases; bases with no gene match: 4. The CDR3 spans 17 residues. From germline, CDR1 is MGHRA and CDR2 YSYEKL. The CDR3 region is CASSRGLAGSSYNEQFF. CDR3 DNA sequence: TGCGCCAGCAGCCGCGGACTAGCGGGGAGCTCCTACAATGAGCAGTTCTTC.

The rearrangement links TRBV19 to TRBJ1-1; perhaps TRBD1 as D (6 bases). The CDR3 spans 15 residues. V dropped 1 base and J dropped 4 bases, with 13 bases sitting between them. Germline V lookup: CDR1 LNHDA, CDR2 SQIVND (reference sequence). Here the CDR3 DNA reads TGTGCCAGTAGTATAGTTGGCCAGGGGCTCACTGAAGCTTTCTTT. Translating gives CASSIVGQGLTEAFF.

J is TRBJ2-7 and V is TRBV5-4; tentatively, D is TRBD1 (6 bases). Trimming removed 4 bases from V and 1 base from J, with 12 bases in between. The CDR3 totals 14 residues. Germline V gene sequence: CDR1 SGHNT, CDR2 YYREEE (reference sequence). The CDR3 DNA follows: TGTGCCAGCAGCCATTCGACAGGATCCTACGAGCAGTACTTC. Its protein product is CASSHSTGSYEQYF.

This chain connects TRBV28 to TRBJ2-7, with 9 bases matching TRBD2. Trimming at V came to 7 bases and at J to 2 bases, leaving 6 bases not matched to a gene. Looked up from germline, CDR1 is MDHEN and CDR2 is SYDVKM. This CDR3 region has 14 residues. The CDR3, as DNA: TGTGCCAGCAACCGAGCGGGAGGTCCCTACGAGCAGTACTTC. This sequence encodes CASNRAGGPYEQYF.

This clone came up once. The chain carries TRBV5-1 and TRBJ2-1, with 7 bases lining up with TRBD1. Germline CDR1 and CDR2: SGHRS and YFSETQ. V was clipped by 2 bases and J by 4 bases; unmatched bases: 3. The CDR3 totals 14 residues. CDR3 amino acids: CASSLPGQYNEQFF. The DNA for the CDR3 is TGCGCCAGCAGCTTACCGGGACAGTACAATGAGCAGTTCTTC.

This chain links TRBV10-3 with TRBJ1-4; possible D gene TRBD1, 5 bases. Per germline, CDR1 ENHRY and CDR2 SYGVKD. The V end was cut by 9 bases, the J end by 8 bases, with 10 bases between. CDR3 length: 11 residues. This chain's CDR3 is CAISGGEKLFF. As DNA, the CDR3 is TGTGCCATAAGCGGGGGGGAAAAACTGTTTTTT.

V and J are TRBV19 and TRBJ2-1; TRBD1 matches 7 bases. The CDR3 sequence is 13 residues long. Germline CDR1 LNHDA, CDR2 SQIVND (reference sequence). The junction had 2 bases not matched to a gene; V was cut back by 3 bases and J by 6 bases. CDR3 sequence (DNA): TGTGCCAGTAGTATCCGGGACAGCAATGAGCAGTTCTTC. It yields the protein CASSIRDSNEQFF.